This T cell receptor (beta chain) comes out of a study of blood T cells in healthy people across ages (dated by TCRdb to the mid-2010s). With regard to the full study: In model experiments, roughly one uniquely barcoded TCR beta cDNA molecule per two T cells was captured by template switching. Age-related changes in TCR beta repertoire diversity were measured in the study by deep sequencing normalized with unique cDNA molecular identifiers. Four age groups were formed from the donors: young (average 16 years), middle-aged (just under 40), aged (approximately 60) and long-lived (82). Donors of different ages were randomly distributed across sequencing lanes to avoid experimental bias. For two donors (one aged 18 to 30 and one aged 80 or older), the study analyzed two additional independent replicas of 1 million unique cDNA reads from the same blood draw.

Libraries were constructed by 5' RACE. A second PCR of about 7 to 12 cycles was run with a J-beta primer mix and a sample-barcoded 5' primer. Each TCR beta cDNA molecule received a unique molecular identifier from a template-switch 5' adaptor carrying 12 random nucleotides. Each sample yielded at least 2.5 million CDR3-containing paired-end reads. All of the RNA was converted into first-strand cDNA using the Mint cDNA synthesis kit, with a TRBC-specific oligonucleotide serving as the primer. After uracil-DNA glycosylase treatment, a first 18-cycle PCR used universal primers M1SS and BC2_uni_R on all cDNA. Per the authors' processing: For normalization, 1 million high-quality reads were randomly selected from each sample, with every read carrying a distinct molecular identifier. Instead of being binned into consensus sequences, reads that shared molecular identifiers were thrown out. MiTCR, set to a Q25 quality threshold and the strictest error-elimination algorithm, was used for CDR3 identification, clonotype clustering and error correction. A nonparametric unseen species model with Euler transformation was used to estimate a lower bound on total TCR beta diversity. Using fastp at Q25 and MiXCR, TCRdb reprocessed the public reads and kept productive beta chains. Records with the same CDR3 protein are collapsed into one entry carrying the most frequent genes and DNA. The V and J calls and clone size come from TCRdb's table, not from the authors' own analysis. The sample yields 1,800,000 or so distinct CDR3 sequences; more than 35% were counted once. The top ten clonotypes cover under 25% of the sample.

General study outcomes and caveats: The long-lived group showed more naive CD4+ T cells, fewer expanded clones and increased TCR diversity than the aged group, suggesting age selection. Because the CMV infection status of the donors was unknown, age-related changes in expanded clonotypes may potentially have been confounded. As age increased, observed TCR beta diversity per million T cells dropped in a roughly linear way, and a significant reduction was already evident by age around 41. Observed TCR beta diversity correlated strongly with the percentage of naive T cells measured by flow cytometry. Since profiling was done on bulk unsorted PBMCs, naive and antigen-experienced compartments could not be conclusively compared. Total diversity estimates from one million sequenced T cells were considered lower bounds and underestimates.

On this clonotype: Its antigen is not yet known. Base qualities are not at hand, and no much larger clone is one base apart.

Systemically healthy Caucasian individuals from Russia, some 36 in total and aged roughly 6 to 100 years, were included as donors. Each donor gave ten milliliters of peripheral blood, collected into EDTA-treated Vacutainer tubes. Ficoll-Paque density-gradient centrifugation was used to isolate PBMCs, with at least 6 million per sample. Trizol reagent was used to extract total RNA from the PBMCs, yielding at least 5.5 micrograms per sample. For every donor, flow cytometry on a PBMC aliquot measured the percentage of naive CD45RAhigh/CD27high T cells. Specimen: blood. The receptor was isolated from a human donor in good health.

The DNA is TGTGCCAGCAAGACCTCCACTGAAGCTTTCTTT. This gives the protein CASKTSTEAFF. Recombination joined TRBV6-5 with TRBJ1-1; the D gene remains uncertain. Inclusive of the bounding cysteine and phenylalanine, the CDR3 is 11 residues long. The CDR3 DNA has 33 bases and is translated from base 1. Via the germline V gene, CDR1 is MNHEY and CDR2 SVGAGI. Between the V and J ends, shortened by 7 bases and 4 bases respectively, the junction contains 7 bases.